Listed here is a single T cell receptor beta chain. Its antigen is not identified. These data originate in a study of T cell responses to AZD1222 COVID-19 vaccine. For the study at large: Investigators merged groups given second doses at roughly 4 or roughly 12 weeks. Regarding the study as a whole: Along spike, vaccine-associated CD4 TCRs were found throughout, with dominance at 160-218 and 743-854.

Germline CDR1 MDHEN, CDR2 SYDVKM. The CDR3 has 12 amino acids. Trimming left V 7 bases short and J 1 base short, with 7 bases between. Assay: immunoSEQ multiplex PCR; the TCRdb copy retains only in-frame clones and omits some. Among some 130,000 clones, about nine tenths were seen once, and the ten largest hold about 6%. This chain links TRBV28 with TRBJ1-1; D is unresolved. Here the sequenced sample was peripheral blood, taken on day 0 of AZD1222 vaccination. This receptor was taken from an adult in good health. CDR3 amino acids: CASTSGNTEAFF. CDR3 sequence (DNA): TGTGCCAGCACTTCGGGGAACACTGAAGCTTTCTTT.